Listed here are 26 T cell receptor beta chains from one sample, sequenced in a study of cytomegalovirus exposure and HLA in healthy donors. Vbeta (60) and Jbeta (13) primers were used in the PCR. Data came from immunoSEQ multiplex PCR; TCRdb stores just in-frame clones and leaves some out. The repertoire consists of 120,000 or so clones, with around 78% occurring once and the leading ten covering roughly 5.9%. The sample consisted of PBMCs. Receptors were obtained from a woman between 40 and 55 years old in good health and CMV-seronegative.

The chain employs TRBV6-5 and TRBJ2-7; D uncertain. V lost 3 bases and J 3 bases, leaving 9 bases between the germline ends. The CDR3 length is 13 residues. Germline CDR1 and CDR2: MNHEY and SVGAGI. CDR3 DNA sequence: TGTGCCAGCAGTTATGGTCGCGACTACGAGCAGTACTTC. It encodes CASSYGRDYEQYF.

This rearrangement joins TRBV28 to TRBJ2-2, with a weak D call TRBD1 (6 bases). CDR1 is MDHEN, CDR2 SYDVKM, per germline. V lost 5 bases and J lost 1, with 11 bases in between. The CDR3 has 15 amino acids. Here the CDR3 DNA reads TGTGCCAGCAGTCCCGGGACAATGAACACCGGGGAGCTGTTTTTT. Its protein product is CASSPGTMNTGELFF.

CDR3 DNA: TGTGCCAGCAGCATGGGGGGCTACGAGCAGTACTTC. Residues: CASSMGGYEQYF. This chain connects TRBV7-9 to TRBJ2-7; D is perhaps TRBD2 (6 bases). Per germline, CDR1 SEHNR and CDR2 FQNEAQ (reference sequence). Between the trimmed V and J ends, which lost 5 bases and 3 bases, there was a span of 8 bases. The length of the CDR3 is 12 residues. The full variable domain, in which reference TRBV7-9 and TRBJ2-7 provide the parts outside the CDR3, is DTGVSQNPRHKITKRGQNVTFRCDPISEHNRLYWYRQTLGQGPEFLTYFQNEAQLEKSRLLSDRFSAERPKGSFSTLEIQRTEQGDSAMYLCASSMGGYEQYFGPGTRLTVT.

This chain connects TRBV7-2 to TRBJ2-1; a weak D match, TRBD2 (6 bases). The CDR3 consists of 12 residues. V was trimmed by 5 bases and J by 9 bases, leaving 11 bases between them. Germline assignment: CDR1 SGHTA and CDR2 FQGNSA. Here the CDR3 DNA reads TGTGCCAGCAGCCCCACTAGCACTGAGCAGTTCTTC. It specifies CASSPTSTEQFF.

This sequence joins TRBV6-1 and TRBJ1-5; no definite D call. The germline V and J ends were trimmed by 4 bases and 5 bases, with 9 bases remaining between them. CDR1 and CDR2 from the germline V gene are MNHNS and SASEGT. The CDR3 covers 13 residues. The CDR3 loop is CASSGDLDQPQHF. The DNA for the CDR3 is TGTGCCAGCAGTGGCGACTTGGATCAGCCCCAGCATTTT.

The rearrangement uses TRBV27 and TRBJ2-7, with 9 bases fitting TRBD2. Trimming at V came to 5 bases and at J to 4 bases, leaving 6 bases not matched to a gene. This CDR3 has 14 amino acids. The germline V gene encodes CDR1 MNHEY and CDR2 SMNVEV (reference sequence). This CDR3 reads CASSPLAGLYEQYF. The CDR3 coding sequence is TGTGCCAGCAGTCCCCTAGCGGGATTGTACGAGCAGTACTTC.

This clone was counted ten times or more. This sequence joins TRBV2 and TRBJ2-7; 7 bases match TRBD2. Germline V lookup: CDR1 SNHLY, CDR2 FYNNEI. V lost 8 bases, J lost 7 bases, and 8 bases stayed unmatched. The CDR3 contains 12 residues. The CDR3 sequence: CASSEGAGEQYF. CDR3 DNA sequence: TGTGCCAGCTCTGAGGGAGCGGGGGAGCAGTACTTC.

The CDR3 region has the DNA TGTGCCAGCAGCACACAGGGGGCGCTGGCCACTGAAGCTTTCTTT. Its translation is CASSTQGALATEAFF. The V gene is TRBV5-4, the J gene TRBJ1-1; 9 positions agree with TRBD1. The CDR3 is 15 amino acids. Germline V gives CDR1 SGHNT, CDR2 YYREEE (reference sequence). Germline trimming cut 4 bases from V and 4 bases from J; bases unmatched to any gene: 8.

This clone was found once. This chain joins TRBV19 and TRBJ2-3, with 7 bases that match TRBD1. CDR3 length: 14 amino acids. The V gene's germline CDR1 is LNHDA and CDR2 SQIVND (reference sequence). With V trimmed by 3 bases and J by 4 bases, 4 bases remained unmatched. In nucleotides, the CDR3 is TGTGCCAGTAGTATGAGGCAGGGGGCAGATACGCAGTATTTT. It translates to CASSMRQGADTQYF.

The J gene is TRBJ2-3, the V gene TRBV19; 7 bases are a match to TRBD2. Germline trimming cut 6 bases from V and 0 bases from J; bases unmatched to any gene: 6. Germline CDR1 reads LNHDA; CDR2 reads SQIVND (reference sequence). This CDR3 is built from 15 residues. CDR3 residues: CASSPSGYSTDTQYF. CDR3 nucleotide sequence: TGTGCCAGTAGCCCTAGCGGATACAGCACAGATACGCAGTATTTT.

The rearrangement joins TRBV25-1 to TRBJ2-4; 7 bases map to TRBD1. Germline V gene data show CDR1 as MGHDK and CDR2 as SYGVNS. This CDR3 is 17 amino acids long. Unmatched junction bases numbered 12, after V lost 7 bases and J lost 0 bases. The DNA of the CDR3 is TGTGCCAGCAACTCGGGACAGCACGGCCTAGCCAAAAACATTCAGTACTTC. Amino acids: CASNSGQHGLAKNIQYF.

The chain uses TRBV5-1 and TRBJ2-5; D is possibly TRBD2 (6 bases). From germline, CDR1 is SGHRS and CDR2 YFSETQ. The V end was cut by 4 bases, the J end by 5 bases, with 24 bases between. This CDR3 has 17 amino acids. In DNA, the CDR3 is TGCGCCAGCAGCCTCCATCCATCCGGGAGCGAAGGGGAGACCCAGTACTTC. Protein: CASSLHPSGSEGETQYF.

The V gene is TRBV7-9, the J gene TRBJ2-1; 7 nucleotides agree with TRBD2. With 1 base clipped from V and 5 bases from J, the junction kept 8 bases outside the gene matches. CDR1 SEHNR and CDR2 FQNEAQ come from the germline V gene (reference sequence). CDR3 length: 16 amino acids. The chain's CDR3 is CASSLVTGGWDNEQFF. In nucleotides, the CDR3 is TGTGCCAGCAGCTTAGTAACGGGAGGTTGGGACAATGAGCAGTTCTTC.

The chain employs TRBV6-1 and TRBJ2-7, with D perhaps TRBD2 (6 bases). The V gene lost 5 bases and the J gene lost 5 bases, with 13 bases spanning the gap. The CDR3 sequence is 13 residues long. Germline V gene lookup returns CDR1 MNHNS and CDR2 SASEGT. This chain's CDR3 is CASSQETGDEQYF. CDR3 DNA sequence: TGTGCCAGCAGTCAAGAGACGGGGGACGAGCAGTACTTC.

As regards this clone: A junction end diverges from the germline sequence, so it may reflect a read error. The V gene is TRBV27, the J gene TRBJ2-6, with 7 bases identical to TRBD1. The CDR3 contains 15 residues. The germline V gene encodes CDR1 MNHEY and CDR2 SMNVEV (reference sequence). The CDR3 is CASSFTGVGANGLTF. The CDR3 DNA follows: TGTGCCAGCAGTTTTACAGGGGTTGGGGCCAACGGCCTGACTTTC.

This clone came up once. The CDR3 protein is CASSQGRGYGSGVNEQYF. The CDR3 DNA reads as TGTGCCAGCAGTCAAGGGCGGGGTTATGGATCCGGGGTGAACGAGCAGTACTTC. V usage is TRBV6-1 and J usage is TRBJ2-7, with D possibly being TRBD2 (6 bases). The length of the CDR3 is 18 residues. Trimming removed 5 bases from V and 5 bases from J, with 28 bases in between. Germline V gene sequence: CDR1 MNHNS, CDR2 SASEGT.

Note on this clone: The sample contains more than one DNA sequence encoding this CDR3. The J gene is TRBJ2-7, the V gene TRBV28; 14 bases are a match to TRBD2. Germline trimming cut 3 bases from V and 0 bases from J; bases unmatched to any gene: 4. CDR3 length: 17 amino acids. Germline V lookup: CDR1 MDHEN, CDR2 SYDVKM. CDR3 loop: CASSLGTSGRGSYEQYF. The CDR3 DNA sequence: TGTGCCAGCAGTTTGGGGACTAGCGGGAGAGGCTCCTACGAGCAGTACTTC.

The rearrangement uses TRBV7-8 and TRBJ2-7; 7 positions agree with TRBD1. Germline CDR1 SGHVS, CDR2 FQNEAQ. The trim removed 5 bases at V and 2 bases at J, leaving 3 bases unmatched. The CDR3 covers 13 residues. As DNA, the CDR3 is TGTGCCAGCAGCGTAGGGGGCACCTACGAGCAGTACTTC. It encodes CASSVGGTYEQYF.

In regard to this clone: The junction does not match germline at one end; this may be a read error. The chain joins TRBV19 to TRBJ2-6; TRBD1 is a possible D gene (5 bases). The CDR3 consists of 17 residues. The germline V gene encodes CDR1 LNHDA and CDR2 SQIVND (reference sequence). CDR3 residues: CASRGLGWRPGANGLTF. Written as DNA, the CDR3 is TGTGCCAGTAGGGGCCTAGGATGGCGCCCTGGGGCCAACGGCCTGACTTTC.

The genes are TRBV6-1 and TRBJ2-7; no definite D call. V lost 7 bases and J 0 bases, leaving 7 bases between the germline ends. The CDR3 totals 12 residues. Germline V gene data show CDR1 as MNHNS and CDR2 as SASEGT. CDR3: CASNAYSYEQYF. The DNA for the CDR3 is TGTGCCAGCAACGCGTACTCCTACGAGCAGTACTTC.

The CDR3 nucleotides read TGTGCCAGCAGTTATGGACAGGGACTCACCGGGGAGCTGTTTTTT. As protein: CASSYGQGLTGELFF. This chain uses TRBV6-5 with TRBJ2-2; 8 nucleotides match TRBD1. The CDR3 runs 15 residues. Trimming removed 3 bases from V and 4 bases from J; junction bases left unmatched: 4. CDR1 and CDR2 from the germline V gene are MNHEY and SVGAGI.

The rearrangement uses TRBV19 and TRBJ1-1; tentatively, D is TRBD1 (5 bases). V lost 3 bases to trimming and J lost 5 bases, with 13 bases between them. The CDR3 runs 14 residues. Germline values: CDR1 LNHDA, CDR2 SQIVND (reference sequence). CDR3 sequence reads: CASSMLGVDTEAFF. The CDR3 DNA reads TGTGCCAGTAGTATGTTAGGGGTGGATACTGAAGCTTTCTTT.

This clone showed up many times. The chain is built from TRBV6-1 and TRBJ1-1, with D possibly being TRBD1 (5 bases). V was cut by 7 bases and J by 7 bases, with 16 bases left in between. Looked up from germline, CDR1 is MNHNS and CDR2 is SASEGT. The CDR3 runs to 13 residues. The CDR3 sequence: CASNSGIVLEAFF. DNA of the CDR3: TGTGCCAGCAACTCAGGGATTGTGCTTGAAGCTTTCTTT.

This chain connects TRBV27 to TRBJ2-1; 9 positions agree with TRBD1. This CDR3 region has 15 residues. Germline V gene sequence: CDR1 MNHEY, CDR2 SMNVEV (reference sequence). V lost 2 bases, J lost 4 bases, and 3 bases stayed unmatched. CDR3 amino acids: CASSLMGQGYNEQFF. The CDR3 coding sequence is TGTGCCAGCAGTTTAATGGGACAGGGTTACAATGAGCAGTTCTTC.

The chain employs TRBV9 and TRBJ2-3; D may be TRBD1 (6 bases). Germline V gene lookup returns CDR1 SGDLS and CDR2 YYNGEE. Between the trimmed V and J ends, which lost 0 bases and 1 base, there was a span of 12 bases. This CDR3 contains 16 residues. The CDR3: CASSVGLAGGTDTQYF. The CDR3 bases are TGTGCCAGCAGCGTAGGTCTCGCAGGGGGCACAGATACGCAGTATTTT. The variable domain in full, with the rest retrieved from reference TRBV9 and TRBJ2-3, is DSGVTQTPKHLITATGQRVTLRCSPRSGDLSVYWYQQSLDQGLQFLIQYYNGEERAKGNILERFSAQQFPDLHSELNLSSLELGDSALYFCASSVGLAGGTDTQYFGPGTRLTVL.

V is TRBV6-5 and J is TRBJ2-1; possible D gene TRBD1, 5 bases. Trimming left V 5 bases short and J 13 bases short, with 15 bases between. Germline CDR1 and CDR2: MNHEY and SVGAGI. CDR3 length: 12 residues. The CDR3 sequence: CASSTQGFRQFF. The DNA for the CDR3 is TGTGCCAGCAGTACTCAGGGATTCCGACAGTTCTTC.